The TCR beta chain described here comes from a study of T cell responses to AZD1222 COVID-19 vaccine (dated by TCRdb to the early 2020s). Describing the broader study: A total of 230 to 250 trial participants underwent TCR sequencing, of whom about 210 had received two doses of AZD1222 and 26 had received two doses of the MenACWY control vaccine. Trial participants were enrolled by age into 18-55, 56-69 and 70-plus year subgroups, with about 150, 27 and 61 TCR-sequenced participants respectively. What the work shows at the level of the full study, not this receptor alone: After two AZD1222 doses, both the breadth and the depth of spike-specific TCRs were significantly higher than at day 0 and than in MenACWY recipients. The 56-69-year group was small, and its depth increase did not reach significance, likely because of low power. Vaccine-associated CD4 TCRs spanned the whole spike protein, with dominant responses in regions 160-218 and 743-854. Most participants were white British and females outnumbered males, and the authors suggested that clonal diversity may have been underestimated. No day 14 peak-response samples were available, so repertoires were characterized only after the peak T cell response. Reportedly, close to half of the unique spike-specific TCRs recognized epitopes lying outside the regions that are mutated in the B.1.351 and B.1.1.7 variants. Conclusions about previously exposed vaccinees are limited because only a handful of AZD1222 recipients were SARS-CoV-2 seropositive at baseline.

CDR1 and CDR2 are read off the germline V gene as SGHAT and FQNNGV. The CDR3 covers 17 residues, taking in both the cysteine and the phenylalanine. Just CDR3 DNA is preserved here, 51 bases in frame from base 1. Ends trimmed: V by 4 bases, J by 5 bases; bases unmatched to a gene: 13. The CDR3 regions of human TCRbeta chains were subjected to immunosequencing. The paper's data handling went like this. Repertoire TCRs were checked for matches against a reference library of SARS-CoV-2-specific TCRs that had been generated using the MIRA antigen-specificity platform. Breadth meant the fraction of unique TCRs that were SARS-CoV-2-associated, whereas depth meant the fraction of total T cells that were SARS-CoV-2-associated. Each spike-specific TCR was assigned to its reactive spike region and to a CD4 or CD8 class using the MIRA data. Log10-transformed breadth and depth values were compared by one-way ANOVA with Sidak's multiple comparisons tests. TCRdb stores this immuneACCESS table with in-frame sequences only. Part of the clones is absent; in the studies checked, under half of the shortfall reflects unresolved V genes, and no reason is known for the rest. Clone size and V and J calls were adopted from that table, with D and trimming inferred from the DNA. The sample table lists 90,000 to 150,000 clones, roughly 91% of them with a count of one. Approximately 3.5% of the sample rests with the top ten.

Reading the label with the study, this specimen's time point is: about 28 days (+/-7) after the second vaccine dose. Because spike-specific TCR depth and breadth did not differ between the two schedules, AZD1222 recipients who got a second dose at roughly 4 weeks were pooled with those who got a second dose at roughly 12 weeks. The vaccinee samples were drawn from two UK trials, COV001 and COV002, one of which was a single-blind randomized controlled phase 2/3 trial testing AZD1222 (ChAdOx1 nCoV-19) in healthy adults. For TCRbeta chain sequencing, PBMC samples from trial participants were taken at day 0 and at day 28 after the second dose. Details on this clone: Its antigen remains unidentified. Base qualities are not at hand, and no much larger clone is one base apart.

This TCR came from an adult who received the AZD1222 COVID-19 vaccine. The V and J segments used are TRBV11-2 and TRBJ2-1; the central 8 bases match TRBD1. Sequencing used peripheral blood, obtained 28 days after the second AZD1222 dose. The CDR3 in this case is CASSSIRDRKPHNEQFF. In nucleotides, the sequence is TGTGCCAGCAGCTCTATCCGGGACAGGAAACCTCACAATGAGCAGTTCTTC.